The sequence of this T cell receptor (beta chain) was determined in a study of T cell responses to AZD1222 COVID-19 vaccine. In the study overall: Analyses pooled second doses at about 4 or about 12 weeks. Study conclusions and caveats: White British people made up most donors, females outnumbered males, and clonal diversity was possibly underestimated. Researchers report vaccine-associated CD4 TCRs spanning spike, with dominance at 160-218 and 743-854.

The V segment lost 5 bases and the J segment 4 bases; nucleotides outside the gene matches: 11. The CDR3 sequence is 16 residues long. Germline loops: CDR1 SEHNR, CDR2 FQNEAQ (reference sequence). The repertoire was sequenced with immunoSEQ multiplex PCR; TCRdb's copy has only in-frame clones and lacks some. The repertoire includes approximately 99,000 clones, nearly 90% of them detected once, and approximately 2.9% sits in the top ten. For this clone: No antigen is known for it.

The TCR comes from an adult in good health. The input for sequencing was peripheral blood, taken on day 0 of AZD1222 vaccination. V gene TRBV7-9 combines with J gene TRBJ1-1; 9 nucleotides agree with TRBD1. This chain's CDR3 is CASSPRVGTGFTEAFF. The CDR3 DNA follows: TGTGCCAGCAGCCCCCGAGTGGGGACAGGGTTCACTGAAGCTTTCTTT.